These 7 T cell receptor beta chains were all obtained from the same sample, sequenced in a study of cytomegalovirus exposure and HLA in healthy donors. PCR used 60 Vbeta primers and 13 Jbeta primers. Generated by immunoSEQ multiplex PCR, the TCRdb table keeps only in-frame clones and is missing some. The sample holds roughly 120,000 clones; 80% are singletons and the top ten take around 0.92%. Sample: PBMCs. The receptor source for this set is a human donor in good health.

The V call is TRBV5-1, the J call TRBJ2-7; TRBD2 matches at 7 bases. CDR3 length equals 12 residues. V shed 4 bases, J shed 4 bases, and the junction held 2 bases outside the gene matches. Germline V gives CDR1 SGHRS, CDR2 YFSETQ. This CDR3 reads CASSGGGYEQYF. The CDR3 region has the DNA TGCGCCAGCAGCGGGGGGGGATACGAGCAGTACTTC.

The CDR3 DNA sequence: TGTGCCACTGCGCCCGAGACAGGGGGCTTCTATGGCTACACCTTC. It codes for CATAPETGGFYGYTF. The chain recombines TRBV2 with TRBJ1-2; 10 bases line up with TRBD1. Germline values: CDR1 SNHLY, CDR2 FYNNEI. V trimming: 10 bases; J trimming: 4 bases; junction bases outside the gene matches: 12. This CDR3 has 15 residues.

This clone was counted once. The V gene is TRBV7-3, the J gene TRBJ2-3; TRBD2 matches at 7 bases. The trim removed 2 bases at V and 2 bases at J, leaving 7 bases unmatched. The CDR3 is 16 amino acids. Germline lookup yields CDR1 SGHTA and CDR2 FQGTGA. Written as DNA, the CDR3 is TGTGCCAGCAGCTTATATGGGGGGGGGATCACAGATACGCAGTATTTT. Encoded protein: CASSLYGGGITDTQYF.

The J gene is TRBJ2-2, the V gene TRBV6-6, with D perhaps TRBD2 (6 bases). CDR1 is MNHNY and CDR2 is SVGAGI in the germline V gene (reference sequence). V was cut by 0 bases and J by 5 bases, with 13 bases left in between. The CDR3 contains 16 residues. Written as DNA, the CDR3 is TGTGCCAGCAGTTACTCTGCTCCCGGGAGAACCGGGGAGCTGTTTTTT. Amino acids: CASSYSAPGRTGELFF.

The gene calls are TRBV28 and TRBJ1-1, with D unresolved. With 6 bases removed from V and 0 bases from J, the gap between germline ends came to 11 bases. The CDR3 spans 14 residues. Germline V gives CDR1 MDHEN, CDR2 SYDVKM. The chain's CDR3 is CASRERRLNTEAFF. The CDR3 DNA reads TGTGCCAGCAGGGAACGGAGGCTGAACACTGAAGCTTTCTTT.

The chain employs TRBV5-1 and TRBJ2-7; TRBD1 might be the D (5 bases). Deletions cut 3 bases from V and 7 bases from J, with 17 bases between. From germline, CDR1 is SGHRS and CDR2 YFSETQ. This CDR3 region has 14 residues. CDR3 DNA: TGCGCCAGCAGCTCCGGTGGCAGGGCTCGGGAGCAGTACTTC. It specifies CASSSGGRAREQYF.

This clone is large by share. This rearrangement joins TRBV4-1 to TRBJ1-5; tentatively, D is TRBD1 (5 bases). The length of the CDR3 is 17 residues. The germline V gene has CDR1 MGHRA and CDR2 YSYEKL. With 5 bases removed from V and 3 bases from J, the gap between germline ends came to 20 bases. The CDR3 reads CASSFQEGDRPNQPQHF. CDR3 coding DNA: TGCGCCAGCAGCTTCCAAGAAGGAGACAGACCCAATCAGCCCCAGCATTTT.